Presented here are 6 T cell receptor beta chains from one specimen sequenced in a study of T cells in Graves' hyperthyroidism and ophthalmopathy (dated by TCRdb to between 2019 and 2020). To prepare the library, multiplex PCR was applied. The reads were generated on an Illumina HiSeq 2000. The TCR beta CDR3 regions were amplified from the RNA transcripts. The first round of RT-PCR for the TCR CDR3 was performed with the HTBI primer set and the Qiagen OneStep RT-PCR kit. TCRdb trimmed the raw reads at Q25, called clones with MiXCR and kept productive beta chains. Here each entry gathers all rows of one CDR3 protein and keeps the most common genes and DNA. For this sample the table gives 250,000 to 300,000 distinct CDR3 sequences, of which less than 20% were detected only once. Clones ranked in the top ten supply less than 40% of the sample. The sequencing input was blood. These receptors came from a man aged 45 to 65 with Graves' ophthalmopathy.

The V call is TRBV5-5, the J call TRBJ1-1; TRBD1 is a possible D gene (5 bases). Trimming removed 0 bases at V and 5 bases at J, with 14 bases between. This CDR3 contains 15 residues. The germline CDR1 and CDR2 sequences are SGHKS and YYEKEE (reference sequence). The CDR3 protein is CASSLGGSGRTEAFF. The CDR3 DNA reads as TGTGCCAGCAGCTTGGGGGGGAGCGGGCGAACTGAAGCTTTCTTT.

This clonotype was picked up many times. The rearrangement joins TRBV7-6 to TRBJ2-7; possibly TRBD2 for D (5 bases). The CDR3 consists of 13 residues. Trimming removed 6 bases from V and 1 base from J, with 10 bases in between. Germline CDR1 reads SGHVS; CDR2 reads FNYEAQ. CDR3 in DNA: TGTGCCAGCAGGGACGGACTTTCCTACGAGCAGTACTTC. This encodes CASRDGLSYEQYF.

This clonotype came up many times. The chain joins TRBV20-1 to TRBJ1-5; D remains ambiguous. Trimming cost V 4 bases and J 4 bases, with 8 bases left between them. This CDR3 comprises 12 residues. Germline CDR1 and CDR2: DFQATT and SNEGSKA (reference sequence). The CDR3 coding sequence is TGCAGTGCTATCCCCGGAAATCAGCCCCAGCATTTT. It yields the protein CSAIPGNQPQHF.

The chain carries TRBV5-1 and TRBJ2-3; D is possibly TRBD1 (5 bases). The germline gives CDR1 SGHRS, CDR2 YFSETQ. V was pared by 0 bases and J by 1 base, with 15 bases between. The CDR3 is made up of 17 amino acids. The CDR3 is CASSLAAAGLGTDTQYF. The CDR3 DNA is TGCGCCAGCAGCTTGGCCGCGGCAGGGCTGGGCACAGATACGCAGTATTTT.

The gene calls are TRBV6-5 and TRBJ2-7; perhaps TRBD1 as D (8 bases). The CDR3 covers 15 residues. V lost 2 bases and J lost 5, with 16 bases in between. Germline-derived CDR1 and CDR2 are MNHEY and SVGAGI. The CDR3 DNA follows: TGTGCCAGCAGTTACGGGGGGGACAGGATAAACGAGCAGTACTTC. It is translated as CASSYGGDRINEQYF.

This clonotype was seen a few times. V usage is TRBV28 and J usage is TRBJ1-2, with D maybe TRBD1 (6 bases). CDR1 and CDR2 from the germline V gene are MDHEN and SYDVKM. This CDR3 region has 14 residues. The V and J ends lost 3 bases and 4 bases respectively, with 12 bases between them. The CDR3 reads CASSFSKGGYGYTF. DNA of the CDR3: TGTGCCAGCAGTTTTAGCAAGGGGGGCTATGGCTACACCTTC.